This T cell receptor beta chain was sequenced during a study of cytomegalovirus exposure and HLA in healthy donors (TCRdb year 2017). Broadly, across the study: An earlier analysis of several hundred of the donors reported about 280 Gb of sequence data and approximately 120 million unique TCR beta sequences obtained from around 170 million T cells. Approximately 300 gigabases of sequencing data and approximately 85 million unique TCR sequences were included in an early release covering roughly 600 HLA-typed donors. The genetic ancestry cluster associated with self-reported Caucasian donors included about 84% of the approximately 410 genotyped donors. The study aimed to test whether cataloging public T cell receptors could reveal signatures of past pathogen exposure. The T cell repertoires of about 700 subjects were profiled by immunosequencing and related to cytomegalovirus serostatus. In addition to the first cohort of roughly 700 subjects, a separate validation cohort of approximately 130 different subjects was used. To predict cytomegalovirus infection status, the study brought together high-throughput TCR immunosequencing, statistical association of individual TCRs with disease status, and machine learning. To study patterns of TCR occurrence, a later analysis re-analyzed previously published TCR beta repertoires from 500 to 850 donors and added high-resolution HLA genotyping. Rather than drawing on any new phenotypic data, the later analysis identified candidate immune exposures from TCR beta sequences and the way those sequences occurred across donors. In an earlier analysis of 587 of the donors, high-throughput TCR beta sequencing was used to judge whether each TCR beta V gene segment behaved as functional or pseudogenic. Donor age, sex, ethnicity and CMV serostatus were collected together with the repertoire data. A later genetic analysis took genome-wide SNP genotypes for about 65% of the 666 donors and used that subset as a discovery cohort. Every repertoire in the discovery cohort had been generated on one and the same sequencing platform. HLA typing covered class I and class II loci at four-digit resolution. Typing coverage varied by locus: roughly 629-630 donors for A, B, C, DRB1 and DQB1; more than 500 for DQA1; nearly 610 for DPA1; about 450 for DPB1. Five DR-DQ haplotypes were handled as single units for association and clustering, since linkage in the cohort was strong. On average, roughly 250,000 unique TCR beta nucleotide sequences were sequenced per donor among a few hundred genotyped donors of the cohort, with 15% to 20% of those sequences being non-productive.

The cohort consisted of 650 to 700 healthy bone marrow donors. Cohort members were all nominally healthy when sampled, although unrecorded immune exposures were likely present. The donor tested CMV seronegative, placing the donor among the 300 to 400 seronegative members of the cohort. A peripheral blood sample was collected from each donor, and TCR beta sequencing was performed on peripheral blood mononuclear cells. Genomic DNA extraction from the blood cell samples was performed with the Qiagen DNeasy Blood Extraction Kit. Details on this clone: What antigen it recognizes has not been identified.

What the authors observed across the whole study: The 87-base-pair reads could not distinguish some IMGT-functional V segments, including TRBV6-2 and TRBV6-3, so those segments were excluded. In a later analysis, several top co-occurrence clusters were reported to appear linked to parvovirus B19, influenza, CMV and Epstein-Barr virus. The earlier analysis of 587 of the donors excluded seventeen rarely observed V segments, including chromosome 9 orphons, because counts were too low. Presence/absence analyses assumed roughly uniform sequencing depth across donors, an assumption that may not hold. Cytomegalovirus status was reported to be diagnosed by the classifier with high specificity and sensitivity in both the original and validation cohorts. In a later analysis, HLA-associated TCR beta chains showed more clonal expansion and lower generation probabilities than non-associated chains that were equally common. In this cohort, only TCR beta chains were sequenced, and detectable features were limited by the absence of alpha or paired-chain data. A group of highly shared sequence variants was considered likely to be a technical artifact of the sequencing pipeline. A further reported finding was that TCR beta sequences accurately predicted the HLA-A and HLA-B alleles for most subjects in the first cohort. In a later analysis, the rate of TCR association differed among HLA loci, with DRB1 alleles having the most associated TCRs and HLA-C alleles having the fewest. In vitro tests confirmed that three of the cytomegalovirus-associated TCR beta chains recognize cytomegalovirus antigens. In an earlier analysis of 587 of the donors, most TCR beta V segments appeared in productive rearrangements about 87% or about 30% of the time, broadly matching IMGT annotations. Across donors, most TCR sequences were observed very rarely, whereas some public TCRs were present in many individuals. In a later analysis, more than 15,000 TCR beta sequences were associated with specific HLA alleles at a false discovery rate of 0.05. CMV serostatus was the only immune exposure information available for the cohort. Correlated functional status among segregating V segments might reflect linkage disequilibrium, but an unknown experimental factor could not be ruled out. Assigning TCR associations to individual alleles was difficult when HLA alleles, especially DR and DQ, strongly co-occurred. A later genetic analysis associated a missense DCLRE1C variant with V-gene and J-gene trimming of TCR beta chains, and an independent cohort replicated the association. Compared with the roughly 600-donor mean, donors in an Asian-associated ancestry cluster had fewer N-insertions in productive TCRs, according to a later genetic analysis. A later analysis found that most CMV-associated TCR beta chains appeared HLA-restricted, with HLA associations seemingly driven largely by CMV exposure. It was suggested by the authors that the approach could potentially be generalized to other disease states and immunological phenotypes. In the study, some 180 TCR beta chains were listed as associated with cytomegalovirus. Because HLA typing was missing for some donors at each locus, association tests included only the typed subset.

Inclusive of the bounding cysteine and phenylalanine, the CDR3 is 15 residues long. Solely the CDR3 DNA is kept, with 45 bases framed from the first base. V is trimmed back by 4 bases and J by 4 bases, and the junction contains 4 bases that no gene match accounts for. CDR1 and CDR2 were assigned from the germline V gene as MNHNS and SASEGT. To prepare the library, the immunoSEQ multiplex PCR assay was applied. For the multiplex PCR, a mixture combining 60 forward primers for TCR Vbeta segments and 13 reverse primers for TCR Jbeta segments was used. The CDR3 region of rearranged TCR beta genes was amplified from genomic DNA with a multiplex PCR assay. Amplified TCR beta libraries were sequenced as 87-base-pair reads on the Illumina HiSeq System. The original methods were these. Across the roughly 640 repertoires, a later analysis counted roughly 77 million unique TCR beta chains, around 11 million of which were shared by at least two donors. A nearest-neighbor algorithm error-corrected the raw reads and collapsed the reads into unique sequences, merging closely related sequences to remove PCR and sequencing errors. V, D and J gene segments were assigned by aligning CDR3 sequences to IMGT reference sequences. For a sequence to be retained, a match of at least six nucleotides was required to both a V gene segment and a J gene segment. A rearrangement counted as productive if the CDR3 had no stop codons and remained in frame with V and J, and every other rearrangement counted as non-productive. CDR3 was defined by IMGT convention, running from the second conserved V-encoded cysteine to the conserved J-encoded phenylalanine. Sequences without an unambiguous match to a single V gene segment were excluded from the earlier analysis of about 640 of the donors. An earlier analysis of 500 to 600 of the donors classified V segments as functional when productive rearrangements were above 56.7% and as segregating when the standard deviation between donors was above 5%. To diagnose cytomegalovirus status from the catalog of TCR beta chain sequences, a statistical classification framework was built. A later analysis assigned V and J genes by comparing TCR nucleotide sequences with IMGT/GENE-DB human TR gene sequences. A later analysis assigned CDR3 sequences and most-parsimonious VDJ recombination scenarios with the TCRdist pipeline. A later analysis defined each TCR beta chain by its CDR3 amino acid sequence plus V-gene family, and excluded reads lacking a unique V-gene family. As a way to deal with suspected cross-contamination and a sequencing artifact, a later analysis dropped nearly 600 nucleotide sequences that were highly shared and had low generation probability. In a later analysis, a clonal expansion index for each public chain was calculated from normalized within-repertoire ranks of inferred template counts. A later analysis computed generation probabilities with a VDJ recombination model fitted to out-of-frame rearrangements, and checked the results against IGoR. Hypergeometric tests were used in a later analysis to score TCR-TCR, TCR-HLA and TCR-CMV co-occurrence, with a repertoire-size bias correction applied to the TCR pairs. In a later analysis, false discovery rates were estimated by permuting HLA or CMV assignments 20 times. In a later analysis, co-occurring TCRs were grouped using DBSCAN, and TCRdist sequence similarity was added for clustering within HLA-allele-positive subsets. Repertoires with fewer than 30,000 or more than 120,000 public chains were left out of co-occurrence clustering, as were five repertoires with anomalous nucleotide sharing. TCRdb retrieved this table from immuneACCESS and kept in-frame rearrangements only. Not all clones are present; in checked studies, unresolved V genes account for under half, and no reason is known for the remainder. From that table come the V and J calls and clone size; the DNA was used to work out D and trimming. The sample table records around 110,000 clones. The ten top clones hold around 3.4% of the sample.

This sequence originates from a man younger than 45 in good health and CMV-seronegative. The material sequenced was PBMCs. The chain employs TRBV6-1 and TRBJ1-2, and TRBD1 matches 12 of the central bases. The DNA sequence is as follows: TGTGCCAGCAGTGGCGGGACAGGGGGCGGCTATGGCTACACCTTC. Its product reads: CASSGGTGGGYGYTF.